This record covers a single T cell receptor (beta chain). Its antigen remains unidentified. The sample belongs to a study of T cell clonotyping in hematopoietic cell transplantation. Study-wide background: Recipient samples before transplant were obtained post-cytoreduction.

The V gene's germline CDR1 is MNHNS and CDR2 SASEGT. The CDR3 covers 16 residues. Trimming shortened V by 0 bases and J by 5 bases, and 14 bases separated the two germline ends. Study-level points and caveats: Few recipient clonotypes overlapped donors; over 95% were de novo at given depth. Pathologically expanded recipient clonotypes increased progressively from day 30 to day 180 as diversity fell.

Stated time point: recipient sample about 28 days before transplant, after cytoreduction. Some clones are missing from TCRdb's copy, which holds only in-frame ones; the method was immunoSEQ multiplex PCR. This repertoire shows roughly 48,000 clones, roughly 80% found once; its top ten account for approximately 5.4%. The receptor comes from a man in his sixties with myelodysplastic syndrome. Some clones in this sample may be carry-over from other donors' samples. The chain is built from TRBV6-1 and TRBJ1-5; a possible D gene is TRBD1 (6 bases). Sequences were derived from peripheral blood mononuclear cells, sampled before stem cell transplant. CDR3 amino acids: CASSEARTVRYQPQHF. In nucleotides, the CDR3 is TGTGCCAGCAGTGAAGCAAGGACAGTCCGCTATCAGCCCCAGCATTTT.